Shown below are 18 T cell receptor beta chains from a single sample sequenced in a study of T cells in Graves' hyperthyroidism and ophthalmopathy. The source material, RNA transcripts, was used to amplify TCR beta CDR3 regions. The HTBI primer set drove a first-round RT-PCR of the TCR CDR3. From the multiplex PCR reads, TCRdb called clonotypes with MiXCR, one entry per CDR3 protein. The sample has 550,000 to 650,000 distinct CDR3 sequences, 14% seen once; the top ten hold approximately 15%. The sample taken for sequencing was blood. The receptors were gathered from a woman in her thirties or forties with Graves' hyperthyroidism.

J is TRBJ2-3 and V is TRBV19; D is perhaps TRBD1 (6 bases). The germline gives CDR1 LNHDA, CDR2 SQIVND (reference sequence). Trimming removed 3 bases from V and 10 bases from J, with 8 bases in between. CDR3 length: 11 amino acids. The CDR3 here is CASSIGGAQYF. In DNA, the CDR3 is TGTGCCAGTAGTATTGGGGGCGCGCAGTATTTT.

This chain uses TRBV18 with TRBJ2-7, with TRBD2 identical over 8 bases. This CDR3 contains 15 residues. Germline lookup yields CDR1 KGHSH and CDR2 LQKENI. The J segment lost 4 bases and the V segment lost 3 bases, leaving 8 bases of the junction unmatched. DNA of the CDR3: TGTGCCAGCTCACCGGAACTAGCGGAGACTTACGAGCAGTACTTC. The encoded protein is CASSPELAETYEQYF. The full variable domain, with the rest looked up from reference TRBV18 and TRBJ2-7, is NAGVMQNPRHLVRRRGQEARLRCSPMKGHSHVYWYRQLPEEGLKFMVYLQKENIIDESGMPKERFSAEFPKEGPSILRIQQVVRGDSAAYFCASSPELAETYEQYFGPGTRLTVT.

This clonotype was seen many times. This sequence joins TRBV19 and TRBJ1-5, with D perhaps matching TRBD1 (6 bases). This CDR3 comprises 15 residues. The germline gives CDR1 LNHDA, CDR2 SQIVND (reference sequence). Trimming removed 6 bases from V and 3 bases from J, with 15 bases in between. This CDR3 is CASSFTGSLNQPQHF. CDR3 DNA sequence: TGTGCCAGTAGCTTTACAGGGAGCCTCAATCAGCCCCAGCATTTT. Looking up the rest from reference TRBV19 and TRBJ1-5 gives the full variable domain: DGGITQSPKYLFRKEGQNVTLSCEQNLNHDAMYWYRQDPGQGLRLIYYSQIVNDFQKGDIAEGYSVSREKKESFPLTVTSAQKNPTAFYLCASSFTGSLNQPQHFGDGTRLSIL.

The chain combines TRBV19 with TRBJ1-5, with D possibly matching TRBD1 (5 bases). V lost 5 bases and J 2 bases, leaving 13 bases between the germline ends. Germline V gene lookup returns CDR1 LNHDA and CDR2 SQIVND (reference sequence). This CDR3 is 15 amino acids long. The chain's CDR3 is CASSPQGGGNQPQHF. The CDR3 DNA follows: TGTGCCAGTAGTCCCCAGGGAGGGGGCAATCAGCCCCAGCATTTT.

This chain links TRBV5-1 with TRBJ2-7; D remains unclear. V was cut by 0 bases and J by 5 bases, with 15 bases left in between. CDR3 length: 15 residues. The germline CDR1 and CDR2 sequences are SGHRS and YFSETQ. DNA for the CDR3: TGCGCCAGCAGCTTGGATCAGAGAAAAAGGAACGAGCAGTACTTC. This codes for CASSLDQRKRNEQYF. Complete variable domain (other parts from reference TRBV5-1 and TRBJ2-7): KAGVTQTPRYLIKTRGQQVTLSCSPISGHRSVSWYQQTPGQGLQFLFEYFSETQRNKGNFPGRFSGRQFSNSRSEMNVSTLELGDSALYLCASSLDQRKRNEQYFGPGTRLTVT.

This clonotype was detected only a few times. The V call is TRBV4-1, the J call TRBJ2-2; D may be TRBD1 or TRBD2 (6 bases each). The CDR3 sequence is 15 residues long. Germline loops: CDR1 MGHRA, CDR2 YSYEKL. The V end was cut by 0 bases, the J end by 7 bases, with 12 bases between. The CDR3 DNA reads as TGCGCCAGCAGCCAAGACCGGGGGCGCCTCGGGGAGCTGTTTTTT. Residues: CASSQDRGRLGELFF.

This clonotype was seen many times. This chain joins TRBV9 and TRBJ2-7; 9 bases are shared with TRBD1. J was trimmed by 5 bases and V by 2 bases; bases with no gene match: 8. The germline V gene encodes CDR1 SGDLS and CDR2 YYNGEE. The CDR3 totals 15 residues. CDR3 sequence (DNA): TGTGCCAGCAGCGTCTCAGCACGGGACAGGGACGAGCAGTACTTC. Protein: CASSVSARDRDEQYF.

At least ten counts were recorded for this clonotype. DNA of the CDR3: TGTGCCAGCAGTTTATTAGGACTAGCGGGGAAGAACGAGCAGTACTTC. Its translation is CASSLLGLAGKNEQYF. This chain uses TRBV12-3 or TRBV12-4 with TRBJ2-7; 12 bases are shared with TRBD2. J gave up 5 bases and V 2 bases, and 7 bases lay outside the gene matches. This CDR3 region has 16 residues.

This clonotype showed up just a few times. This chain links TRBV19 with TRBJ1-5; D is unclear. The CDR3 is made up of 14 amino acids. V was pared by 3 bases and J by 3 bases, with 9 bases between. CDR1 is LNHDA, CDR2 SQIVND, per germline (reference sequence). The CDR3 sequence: CASSIPGFNQPQHF. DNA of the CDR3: TGTGCCAGTAGTATCCCAGGATTCAATCAGCCCCAGCATTTT.

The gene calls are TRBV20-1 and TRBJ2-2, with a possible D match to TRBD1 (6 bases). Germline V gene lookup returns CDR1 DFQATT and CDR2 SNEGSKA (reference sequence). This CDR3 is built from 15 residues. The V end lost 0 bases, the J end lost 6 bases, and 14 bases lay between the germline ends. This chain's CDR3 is CSARDTGTSPGELFF. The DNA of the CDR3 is TGCAGTGCTAGAGATACAGGGACCAGCCCCGGGGAGCTGTTTTTT.

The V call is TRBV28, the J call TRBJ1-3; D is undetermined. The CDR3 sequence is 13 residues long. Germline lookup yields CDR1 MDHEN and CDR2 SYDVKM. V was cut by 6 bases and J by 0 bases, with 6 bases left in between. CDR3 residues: CASRRFSGNTIYF. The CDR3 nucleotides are TGTGCCAGCAGGCGGTTCTCTGGAAACACCATATATTTT.

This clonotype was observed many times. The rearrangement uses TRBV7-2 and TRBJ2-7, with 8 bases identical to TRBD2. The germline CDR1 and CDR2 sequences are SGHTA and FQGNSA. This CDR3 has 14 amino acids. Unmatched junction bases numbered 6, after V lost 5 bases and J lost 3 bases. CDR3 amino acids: CASSPREGGYEQYF. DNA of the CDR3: TGTGCCAGCAGCCCACGGGAGGGCGGCTACGAGCAGTACTTC.

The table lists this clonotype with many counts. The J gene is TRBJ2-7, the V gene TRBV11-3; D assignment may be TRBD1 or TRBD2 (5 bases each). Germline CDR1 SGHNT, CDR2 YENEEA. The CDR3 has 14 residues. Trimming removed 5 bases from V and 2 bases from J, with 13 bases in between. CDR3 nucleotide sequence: TGTGCCAGCAGCAAAGGGGACGGTACCTACGAGCAGTACTTC. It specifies CASSKGDGTYEQYF.

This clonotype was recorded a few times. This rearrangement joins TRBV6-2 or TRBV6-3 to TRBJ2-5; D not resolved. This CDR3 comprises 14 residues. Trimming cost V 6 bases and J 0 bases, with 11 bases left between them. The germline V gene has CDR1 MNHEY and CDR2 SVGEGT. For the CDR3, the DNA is TGTGCCAGCAGCTACACCGCGTACCAAGAGACCCAGTACTTC. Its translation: CASSYTAYQETQYF.

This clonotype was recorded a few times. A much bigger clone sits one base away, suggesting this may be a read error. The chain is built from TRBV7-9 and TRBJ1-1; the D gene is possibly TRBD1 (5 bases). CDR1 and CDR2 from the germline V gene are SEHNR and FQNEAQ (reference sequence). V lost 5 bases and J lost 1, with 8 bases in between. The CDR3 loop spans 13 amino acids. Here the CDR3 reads CASSRDPNTEAFF. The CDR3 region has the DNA TGTGCCAGCAGCCGGGACCCGAACACTGAAGCTTTCTTT. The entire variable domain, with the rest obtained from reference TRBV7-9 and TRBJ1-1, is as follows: DTGVSQNPRHKITKRGQNVTFRCDPISEHNRLYWYRQTLGQGPEFLTYFQNEAQLEKSRLLSDRFSAERPKGSFSTLEIQRTEQGDSAMYLCASSRDPNTEAFFGQGTRLTVV.

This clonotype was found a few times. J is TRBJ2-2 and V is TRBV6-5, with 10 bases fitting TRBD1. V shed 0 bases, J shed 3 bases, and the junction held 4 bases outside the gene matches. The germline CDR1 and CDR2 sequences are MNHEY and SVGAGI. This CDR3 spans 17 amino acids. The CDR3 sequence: CASSYSGTGAYTGELFF. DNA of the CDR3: TGTGCCAGCAGTTACTCCGGGACAGGGGCCTACACCGGGGAGCTGTTTTTT.

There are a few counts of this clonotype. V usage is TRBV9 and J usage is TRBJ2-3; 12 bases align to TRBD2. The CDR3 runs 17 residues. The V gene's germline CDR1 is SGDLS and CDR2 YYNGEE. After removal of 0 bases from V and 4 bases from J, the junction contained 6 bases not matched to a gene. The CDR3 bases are TGTGCCAGCAGCGTAGAGACTAGCGGGAGTTTCGCAGATACGCAGTATTTT. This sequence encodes CASSVETSGSFADTQYF.

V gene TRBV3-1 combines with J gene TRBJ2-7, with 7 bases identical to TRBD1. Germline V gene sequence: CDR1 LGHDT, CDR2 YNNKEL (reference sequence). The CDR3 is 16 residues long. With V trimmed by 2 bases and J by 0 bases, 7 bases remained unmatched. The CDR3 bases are TGTGCCAGCAGCCAATCGGGACAGCCGAGCTCCTACGAGCAGTACTTC. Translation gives CASSQSGQPSSYEQYF.